These 9 T cell receptor beta chains share one sample of origin, sequenced in a study of CD8 T cells in ankylosing spondylitis (dated by TCRdb to about 2017). The method was 5' RACE. The instrument was an Illumina HiSeq 2500. TCRdb itself trimmed the public reads at Q25 with fastp, ran MiXCR and retained productive beta chains. Records with the same CDR3 protein are collapsed into one entry carrying the most frequent genes and DNA. Within this sample are fewer than 750,000 distinct CDR3 sequences, with 15% to 20% of them counted one time only. Of the sample, over 15% falls within the top ten clones. No antigens are known for them. Overall results and qualifications from the work: Blood from ankylosing spondylitis patients appeared to be characterized by a TCR beta motif composed of about eight highly homologous amino acid variants.

Sequencing input: blood, either unsorted or a sorted T cell fraction (not recorded which). Every receptor here comes from a male donor with ankylosing spondylitis.

This clonotype has only a few counts. The CDR3 bases are TGTGCCAGCAGTTGGGGAAGCGGGAGGGTCCCCACAGATACGCAGTATTTT. Translating gives CASSWGSGRVPTDTQYF. The chain carries TRBV12-3 or TRBV12-4 and TRBJ2-3; 10 positions match TRBD2. The CDR3 runs 17 residues. V shed 4 bases, J shed 2 bases, and the junction held 9 bases outside the gene matches.

Only a few counts were recorded for this clonotype. This rearrangement joins TRBV6-2 or TRBV6-3 to TRBJ1-1, with 7 bases matching TRBD1. Unmatched junction bases numbered 4, after V lost 5 bases and J lost 4 bases. This CDR3 region has 13 residues. Germline V lookup: CDR1 MNHEY, CDR2 SVGEGT. CDR3 in DNA: TGTGCCAGCAGTACACAGGGGAGCACTGAAGCTTTCTTT. Translation: CASSTQGSTEAFF.

This chain joins TRBV20-1 and TRBJ2-2; the match to TRBD2 covers 8 bases. V shed 0 bases, J shed 4 bases, and the junction held 10 bases outside the gene matches. Germline loops: CDR1 DFQATT, CDR2 SNEGSKA (reference sequence). The CDR3 contains 17 residues. The CDR3 spells CSARDRPGGVGTGELFF. As DNA, the CDR3 is TGCAGTGCTAGAGATCGCCCGGGGGGGGTAGGCACCGGGGAGCTGTTTTTT.

The chain recombines TRBV29-1 with TRBJ2-3; D unresolved. Trimming removed 3 bases from V and 1 base from J, with 11 bases in between. The CDR3 length is 14 residues. CDR1 SQVTM and CDR2 ANQGSEA come from the germline V gene. In nucleotides, the CDR3 is TGCAGCGTTGATTGGGGATTGGGCACAGATACGCAGTATTTT. Protein sequence: CSVDWGLGTDTQYF.

The chain employs TRBV3-1 and TRBJ2-3; D is unclear. The V end was cut by 1 base, the J end by 2 bases, with 10 bases between. From germline, CDR1 is LGHDT and CDR2 YNNKEL (reference sequence). This CDR3 has 15 residues. CDR3 loop: CASSQGPIATDTQYF. Here the CDR3 DNA reads TGTGCCAGCAGCCAAGGCCCGATTGCCACAGATACGCAGTATTTT.

This clonotype was picked up a small number of times. The rearrangement uses TRBV6-1 and TRBJ2-7; perhaps TRBD1 as D (6 bases). This CDR3 is built from 13 residues. Trimming left V 5 bases short and J 3 bases short, with 11 bases between. Germline V gene sequence: CDR1 MNHNS, CDR2 SASEGT. CDR3 region: CASSKTTGYEQYF. CDR3 nucleotides: TGTGCCAGCAGTAAGACGACAGGCTACGAGCAGTACTTC.

This clonotype was detected many times. The genes are TRBV2 and TRBJ2-5, with D perhaps matching TRBD1 or TRBD2 (5 bases each). The CDR3 loop spans 16 amino acids. Germline loops: CDR1 SNHLY, CDR2 FYNNEI. Deletions cut 5 bases from V and 4 bases from J, with 20 bases between. The DNA of the CDR3 is TGTGCCAGCAGTTCTGGGGGTACAGCCCTGGGAGAGACCCAGTACTTC. The encoded protein is CASSSGGTALGETQYF.

This clonotype came up a few times. The chain employs TRBV18 and TRBJ2-7, with TRBD2 identical over 7 bases. The germline gives CDR1 KGHSH, CDR2 LQKENI. V trimming: 0 bases; J trimming: 2 bases; junction bases outside the gene matches: 4. This CDR3 comprises 15 residues. The chain's CDR3 is CASSPPGGGTYEQYF. CDR3 DNA sequence: TGTGCCAGCTCACCACCCGGCGGGGGAACCTACGAGCAGTACTTC.

This clonotype has just a few counts. J is TRBJ2-1 and V is TRBV3-1; TRBD1 matches at 7 bases. The germline V gene encodes CDR1 LGHDT and CDR2 YNNKEL (reference sequence). The CDR3 runs 16 residues. The trim removed 2 bases at V and 0 bases at J, leaving 4 bases unmatched. DNA for the CDR3: TGTGCCAGCAGCCAAAGACAGGGCGGCTCCTACAATGAGCAGTTCTTC. Protein: CASSQRQGGSYNEQFF.